The 2 T cell receptor beta chains presented below share a single source sample, sequenced in a study of cytomegalovirus exposure and HLA in healthy donors (dated by TCRdb to 2016 to 2017). Library method: the immunoSEQ multiplex PCR assay. For the multiplex PCR, a mixture combining 60 forward primers for TCR Vbeta segments and 13 reverse primers for TCR Jbeta segments was used. Here the immuneACCESS table is served through TCRdb, limited to in-frame sequences with V and J called. Missing clones are a known gap in these copies; in checked studies unresolved V genes cover under half, and the rest lacks a known reason. Within this sample are about 50,000 clones, with 72% of them counted one time only. More than 9% of the sample belongs to the ten largest clones. Sequencing was carried out using PBMCs. The origin of the receptors is a woman in her fifties or sixties in good health and CMV-seronegative.

The CDR3 DNA follows: TGTGCCAGCAGTGAAACTAGCGGGGTAGAGCAGTACTTC. Translation: CASSETSGVEQYF. The J gene is TRBJ2-7, the V gene TRBV6-1; 10 nucleotides match TRBD2. The CDR3 spans 13 residues. CDR1 MNHNS and CDR2 SASEGT come from the germline V gene. Losses at the gene ends were 2 bases for V and 7 bases for J; bases not matched to a gene: 2.

This clone was picked up one time. V usage is TRBV27 and J usage is TRBJ1-2, with D possibly matching TRBD1 (5 bases). V was pared by 0 bases and J by 8 bases, with 13 bases between. Germline lookup yields CDR1 MNHEY and CDR2 SMNVEV (reference sequence). This CDR3 has 14 residues. CDR3 in DNA: TGTGCCAGCAGTTTATCGACGGGACTGATGGGCTACACCTTC. This encodes CASSLSTGLMGYTF.